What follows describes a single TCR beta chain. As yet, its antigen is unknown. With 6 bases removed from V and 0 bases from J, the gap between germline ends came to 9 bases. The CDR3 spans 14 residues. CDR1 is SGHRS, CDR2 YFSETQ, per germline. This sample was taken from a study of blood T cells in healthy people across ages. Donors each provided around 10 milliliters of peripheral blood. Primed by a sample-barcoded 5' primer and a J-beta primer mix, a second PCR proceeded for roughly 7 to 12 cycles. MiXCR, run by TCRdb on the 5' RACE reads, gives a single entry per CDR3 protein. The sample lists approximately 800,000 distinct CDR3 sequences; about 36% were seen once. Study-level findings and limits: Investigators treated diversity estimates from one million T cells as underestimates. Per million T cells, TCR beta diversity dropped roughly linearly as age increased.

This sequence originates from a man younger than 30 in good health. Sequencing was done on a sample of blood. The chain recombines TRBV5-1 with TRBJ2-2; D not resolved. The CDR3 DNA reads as TGCGCCAGCATTGACATCTCGAACACCGGGGAGCTGTTTTTT. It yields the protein CASIDISNTGELFF.